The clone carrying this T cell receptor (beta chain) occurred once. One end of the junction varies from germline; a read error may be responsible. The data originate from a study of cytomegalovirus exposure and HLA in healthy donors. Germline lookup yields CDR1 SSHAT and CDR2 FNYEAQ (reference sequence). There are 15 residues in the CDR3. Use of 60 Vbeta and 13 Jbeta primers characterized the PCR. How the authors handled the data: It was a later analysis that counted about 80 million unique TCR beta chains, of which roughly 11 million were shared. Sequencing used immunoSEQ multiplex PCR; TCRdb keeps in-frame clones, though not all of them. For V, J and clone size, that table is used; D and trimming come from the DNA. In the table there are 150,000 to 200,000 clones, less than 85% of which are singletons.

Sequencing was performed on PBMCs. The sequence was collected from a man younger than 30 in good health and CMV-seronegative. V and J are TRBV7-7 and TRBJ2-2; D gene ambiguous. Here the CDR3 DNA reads TGTGCTAGCAGCCGCGGAGAACTCAACACCGGGGAGCTGTTTTTT. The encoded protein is CASSRGELNTGELFF. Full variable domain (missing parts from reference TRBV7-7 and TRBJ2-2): GAGVSQSPRYKVTKRGQDVTLRCDPISSHATLYWYQQALGQGPEFLTYFNYEAQPDKSGLPSDRFSAERPEGSISTLTIQRTEQRDSAMYRCASSRGELNTGELFFGEGSRLTVL.